This T cell receptor beta chain appears in the sequencing data of a study of cytomegalovirus exposure and HLA in healthy donors. The PCR contained 60 Vbeta and 13 Jbeta primers. Using immunoSEQ multiplex PCR, the repertoire was profiled, and TCRdb retains in-frame clones only, with some absent. In the table there are more than 150,000 clones, 81% of which are singletons. The CDR3 runs to 11 residues. From germline, CDR1 is PRHDT and CDR2 FYEKMQ (reference sequence). The V and J ends lost 10 bases and 6 bases respectively, with 12 bases between them. The source material was PBMCs. The chain combines TRBV13 with TRBJ1-2; weak D call: TRBD1 (5 bases). The receptor was derived from a man aged 50 to 60 in good health and CMV-seronegative. Here the CDR3 reads CATLTAHGYTF. Written as DNA, the CDR3 is TGTGCCACCCTGACAGCCCATGGCTACACCTTC. The full variable domain, its missing parts supplied by reference TRBV13 and TRBJ1-2, is AAGVIQSPRHLIKEKRETATLKCYPIPRHDTVYWYQQGPGQDPQFLISFYEKMQSDKGSIPDRFSAQQFSDYHSELNMSSLELGDSALYFCATLTAHGYTFGSGTRLTVV.